This entry describes one TCR beta chain. What it recognizes is unknown. These data belong to a study of blood T cells in healthy people across ages. Notes on the study in general: Unsorted PBMCs prevented conclusive naive versus antigen-experienced comparison.

Germline loops: CDR1 MDHEN, CDR2 SYDVKM. After removal of 8 bases from V and 8 bases from J, the junction contained 10 bases not matched to a gene. This CDR3 is 14 amino acids long. Using a J-beta primer mix together with a sample-barcoded 5' primer, a second PCR was run for roughly 6 to 12 cycles. TCRdb re-called the 5' RACE reads through MiXCR, storing one row per CDR3 protein. This sample has approximately 900,000 distinct CDR3 sequences, with 45% to 50% found just once. This chain connects TRBV28 to TRBJ1-4, with 8 bases aligning to TRBD1. This receptor was identified in a man aged 25 to 45 in good health. Sequenced input: blood. The CDR3 DNA reads as TGTGCCAGCCGCACAGGGGGGACAGGCGAAAAACTGTTTTTT. Protein sequence: CASRTGGTGEKLFF.